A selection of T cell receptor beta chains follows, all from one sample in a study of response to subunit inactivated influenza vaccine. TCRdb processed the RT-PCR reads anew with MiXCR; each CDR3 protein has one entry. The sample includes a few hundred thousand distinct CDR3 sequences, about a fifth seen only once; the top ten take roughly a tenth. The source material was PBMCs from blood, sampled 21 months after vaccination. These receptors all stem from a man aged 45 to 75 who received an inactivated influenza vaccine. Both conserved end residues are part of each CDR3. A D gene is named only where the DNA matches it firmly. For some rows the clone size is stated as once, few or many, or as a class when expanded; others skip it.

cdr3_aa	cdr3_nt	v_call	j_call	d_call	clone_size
CSASSGRKTYNEQFF	TGCAGTGCTAGTTCCGGACGGAAAACATACAATGAGCAGTTCTTC	TRBV20-1	TRBJ2-1	-	-
CASSVSYEQYF	TGTGCCAGCAGCGTCTCCTACGAGCAGTACTTC	TRBV5-6	TRBJ2-7	-	many
CASSRTGGANTGELFF	TGTGCCAGCAGCCGGACAGGGGGCGCGAACACCGGGGAGCTGTTTTTT	TRBV7-6	TRBJ2-2	TRBD1	few
CASSPDRSDYGYTF	TGTGCCAGCAGTCCGGACAGGAGTGACTATGGCTACACCTTC	TRBV6-2/TRBV6-3	TRBJ1-2	TRBD1	few
CASSLEDYEQYF	TGTGCCAGCAGCTTAGAAGATTACGAGCAGTACTTC	TRBV7-9	TRBJ2-7	-	few
CASSETGLHYGYTF	TGTGCCAGCAGTGAAACAGGCCTGCACTATGGCTACACCTTC	TRBV12-3/TRBV12-4	TRBJ1-2	-	-
CASSPGLGFNEQFF	TGTGCCAGCAGCCCGGGACTAGGTTTTAATGAGCAGTTCTTC	TRBV6-4	TRBJ2-1	TRBD2	-
CASSFGGVYGYTF	TGTGCCAGCAGTTTTGGGGGAGTCTATGGCTACACCTTC	TRBV28	TRBJ1-2	-	-
CAISESSGSRYEQYF	TGTGCCATCAGTGAGTCCAGCGGGAGTAGGTACGAGCAGTACTTC	TRBV10-3	TRBJ2-7	TRBD2	-
CSARGHRSGELFF	TGCAGTGCTAGGGGACATCGCTCCGGGGAGCTGTTTTTT	TRBV20-1	TRBJ2-2	-	few
CASSQDSFGDQPQHF	TGCGCCAGCAGCCAAGATTCATTCGGAGATCAGCCCCAGCATTTT	TRBV4-3	TRBJ1-5	-	few
CASSLWGRDNQPQHF	TGTGCCAGCAGCTTGTGGGGCCGGGACAATCAGCCCCAGCATTTT	TRBV5-6	TRBJ1-5	-	few
CASSPPRGNYGYTF	TGTGCCAGCAGTCCGCCCAGGGGGAACTATGGCTACACCTTC	TRBV12-3/TRBV12-4	TRBJ1-2	TRBD1	many
CASSLEGREATEAFF	TGCGCCAGCAGCTTGGAGGGCAGGGAGGCAACTGAAGCTTTCTTT	TRBV5-1	TRBJ1-1	-	many
CASSPPHGPLSLSPGNTIYF	TGTGCCAGCAGCCCTCCCCACGGGCCGCTCTCCCTATCACCCGGAAACACCATATATTTT	TRBV11-1	TRBJ1-3	-	-
CASSFGFSSSYNEQFF	TGCGCCAGCAGCTTTGGATTCTCAAGCTCCTACAATGAGCAGTTCTTC	TRBV5-1	TRBJ2-1	-	many
CSARTSGAFTGELFF	TGCAGTGCTAGGACGTCGGGAGCTTTCACCGGGGAGCTGTTTTTT	TRBV20-1	TRBJ2-2	-	-
CASSLQAGGPYEQYF	TGCGCCAGCAGCCTTCAAGCGGGAGGGCCCTACGAGCAGTACTTC	TRBV4-3	TRBJ2-7	TRBD2	-
CASRLSGGAYNEQFF	TGTGCCAGCAGGCTGTCAGGGGGCGCCTACAATGAGCAGTTCTTC	TRBV3-1	TRBJ2-1	TRBD1	-
CASSQIGGLNTEAFF	TGTGCCAGCAGCCAAATCGGGGGTTTGAACACTGAAGCTTTCTTT	TRBV14	TRBJ1-1	-	-
CSATAGVISYEQYF	TGCAGTGCCACGGCGGGGGTCATCTCCTACGAGCAGTACTTC	TRBV20-1	TRBJ2-7	TRBD2	few
CASSPLIGGAFPGELFF	TGTGCCAGCAGTCCTCTTATTGGGGGAGCCTTTCCCGGGGAGCTGTTTTTT	TRBV28	TRBJ2-2	-	-
CASSNIRQGTAYTF	TGTGCCAGCAGTAACATCCGACAGGGTACAGCTTACACCTTC	TRBV6-2/TRBV6-3	TRBJ1-2	TRBD1	once
CSARRQGKTGELFF	TGCAGTGCTAGAAGGCAAGGAAAGACCGGGGAGCTGTTTTTT	TRBV20-1	TRBJ2-2	-	-